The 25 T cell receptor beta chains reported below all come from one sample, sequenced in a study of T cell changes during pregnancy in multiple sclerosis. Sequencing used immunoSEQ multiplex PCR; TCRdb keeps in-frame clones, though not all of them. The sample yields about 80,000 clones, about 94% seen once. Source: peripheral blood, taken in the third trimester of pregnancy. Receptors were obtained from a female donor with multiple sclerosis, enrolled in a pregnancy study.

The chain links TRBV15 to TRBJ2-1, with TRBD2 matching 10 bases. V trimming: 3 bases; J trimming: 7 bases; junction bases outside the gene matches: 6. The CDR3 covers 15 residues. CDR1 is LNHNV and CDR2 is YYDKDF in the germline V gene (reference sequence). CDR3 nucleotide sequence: TGTGCCACCAGCAGCCGACTAGCGGGTAGTAATGAGCAGTTCTTC. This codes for CATSSRLAGSNEQFF.

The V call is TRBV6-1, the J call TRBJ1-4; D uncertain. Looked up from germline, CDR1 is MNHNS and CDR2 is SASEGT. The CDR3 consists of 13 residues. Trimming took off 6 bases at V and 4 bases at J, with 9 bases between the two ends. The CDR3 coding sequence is TGTGCCAGCAGCTTGACATTTAATGAAAAACTGTTTTTT. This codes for CASSLTFNEKLFF.

The DNA for the CDR3 is TGCAGCGTTGAGAAAGGGGGCGGGAGGTACACCTTC. Translating it yields CSVEKGGGRYTF. This chain connects TRBV29-1 to TRBJ1-2, with 7 bases matching TRBD1. Germline CDR1 and CDR2: SQVTM and ANQGSEA. Germline trimming cut 3 bases from V and 11 bases from J; bases unmatched to any gene: 9. This CDR3 is built from 12 residues.

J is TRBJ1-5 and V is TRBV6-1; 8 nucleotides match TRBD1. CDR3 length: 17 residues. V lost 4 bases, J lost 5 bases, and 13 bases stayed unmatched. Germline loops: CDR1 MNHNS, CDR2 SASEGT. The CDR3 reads CASSGLLGQVEDQPQHF. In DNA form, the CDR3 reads TGTGCCAGCAGTGGACTTCTGGGACAGGTGGAAGATCAGCCCCAGCATTTT.

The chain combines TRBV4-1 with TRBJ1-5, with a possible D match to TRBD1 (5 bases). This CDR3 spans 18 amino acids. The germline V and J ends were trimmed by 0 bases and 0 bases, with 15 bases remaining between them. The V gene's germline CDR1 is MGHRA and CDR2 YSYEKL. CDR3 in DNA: TGCGCCAGCAGCCAAGATTTGGTGGGGGGTTATAGCAATCAGCCCCAGCATTTT. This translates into CASSQDLVGGYSNQPQHF.

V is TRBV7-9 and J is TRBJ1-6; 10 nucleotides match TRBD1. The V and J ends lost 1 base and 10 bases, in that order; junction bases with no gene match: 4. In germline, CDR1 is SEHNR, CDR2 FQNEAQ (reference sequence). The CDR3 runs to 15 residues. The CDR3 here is CASSLGDRGQSPLHF. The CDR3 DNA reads TGTGCCAGCAGCTTAGGCGACAGGGGGCAGTCACCCCTCCACTTT. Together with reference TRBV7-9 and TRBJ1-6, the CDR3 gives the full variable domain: DTGVSQNPRHKITKRGQNVTFRCDPISEHNRLYWYRQTLGQGPEFLTYFQNEAQLEKSRLLSDRFSAERPKGSFSTLEIQRTEQGDSAMYLCASSLGDRGQSPLHFGNGTRLTVT.

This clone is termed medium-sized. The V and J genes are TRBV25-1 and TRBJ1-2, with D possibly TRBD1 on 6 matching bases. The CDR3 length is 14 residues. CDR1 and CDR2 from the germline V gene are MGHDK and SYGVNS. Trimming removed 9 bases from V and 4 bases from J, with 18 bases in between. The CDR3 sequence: CASSDRSALYGYTF. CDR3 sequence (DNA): TGTGCCAGTAGCGACAGGAGCGCTCTCTATGGCTACACCTTC.

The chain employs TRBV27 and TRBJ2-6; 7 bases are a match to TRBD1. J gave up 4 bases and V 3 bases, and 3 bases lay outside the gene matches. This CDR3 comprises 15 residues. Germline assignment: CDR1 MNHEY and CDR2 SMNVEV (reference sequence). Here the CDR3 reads CASSFDRAGANVLTF. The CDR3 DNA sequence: TGTGCCAGCAGTTTTGACAGGGCCGGGGCCAACGTCCTGACTTTC. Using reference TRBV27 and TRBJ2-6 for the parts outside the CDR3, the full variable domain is EAQVTQNPRYLITVTGKKLTVTCSQNMNHEYMSWYRQDPGLGLRQIYYSMNVEVTDKGDVPEGYKVSRKEKRNFPLILESPSPNQTSLYFCASSFDRAGANVLTFGAGSRLTVL.

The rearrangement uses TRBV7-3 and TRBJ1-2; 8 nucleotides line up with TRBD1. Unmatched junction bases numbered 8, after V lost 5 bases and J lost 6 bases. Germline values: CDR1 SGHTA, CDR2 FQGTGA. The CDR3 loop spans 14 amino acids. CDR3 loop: CASSRPGQEHGYTF. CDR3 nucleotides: TGTGCCAGCAGCCGTCCGGGACAGGAGCATGGCTACACCTTC.

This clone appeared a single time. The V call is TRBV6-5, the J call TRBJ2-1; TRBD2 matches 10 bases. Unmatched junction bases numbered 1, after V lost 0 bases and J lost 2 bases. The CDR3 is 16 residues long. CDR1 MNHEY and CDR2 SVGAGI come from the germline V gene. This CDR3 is CASSYSGLAPYNEQFF. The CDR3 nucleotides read TGTGCCAGCAGTTACTCGGGACTAGCGCCCTACAATGAGCAGTTCTTC.

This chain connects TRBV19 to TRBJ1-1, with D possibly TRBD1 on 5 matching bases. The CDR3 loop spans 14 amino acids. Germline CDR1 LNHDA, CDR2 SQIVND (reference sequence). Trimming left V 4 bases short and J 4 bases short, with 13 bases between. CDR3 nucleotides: TGTGCCAGTAGTAAGGCAGGAGGGGTCACTGAAGCTTTCTTT. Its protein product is CASSKAGGVTEAFF.

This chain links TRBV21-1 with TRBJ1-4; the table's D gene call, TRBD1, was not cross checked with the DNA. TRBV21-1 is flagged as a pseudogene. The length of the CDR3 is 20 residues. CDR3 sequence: CASSKIDVFCPDKDNEKLFF. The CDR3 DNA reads TGTGCCAGCAGCAAAATTGATGTGTTTTGTCCGGACAAAGATAATGAAAAACTGTTTTTT.

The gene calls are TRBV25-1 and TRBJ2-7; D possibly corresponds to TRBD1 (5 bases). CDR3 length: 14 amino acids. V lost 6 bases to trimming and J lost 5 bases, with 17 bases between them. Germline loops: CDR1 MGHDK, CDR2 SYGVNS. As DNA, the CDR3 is TGTGCCAGCAGGGCACAGGCGACATGGGACGAGCAGTACTTC. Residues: CASRAQATWDEQYF.

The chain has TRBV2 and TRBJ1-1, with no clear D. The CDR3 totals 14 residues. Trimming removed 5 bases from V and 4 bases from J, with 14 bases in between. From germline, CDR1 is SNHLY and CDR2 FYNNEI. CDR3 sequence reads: CASSPPEGLTEAFF. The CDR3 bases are TGTGCCAGCAGTCCTCCGGAGGGCCTCACTGAAGCTTTCTTT.

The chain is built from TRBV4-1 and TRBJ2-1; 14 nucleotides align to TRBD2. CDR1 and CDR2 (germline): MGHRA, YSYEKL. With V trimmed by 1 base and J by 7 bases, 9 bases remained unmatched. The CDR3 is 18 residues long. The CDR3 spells CASSQVPLGLAGGNEQFF. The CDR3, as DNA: TGCGCCAGCAGCCAAGTCCCACTAGGACTAGCGGGGGGAAATGAGCAGTTCTTC.

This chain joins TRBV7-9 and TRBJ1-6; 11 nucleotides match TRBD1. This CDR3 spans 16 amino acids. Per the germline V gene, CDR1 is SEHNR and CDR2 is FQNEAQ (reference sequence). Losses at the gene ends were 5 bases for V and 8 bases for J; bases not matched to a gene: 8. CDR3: CASSPTGTGGYSPLHF. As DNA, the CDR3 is TGTGCCAGCAGCCCGACCGGGACAGGGGGTTATTCACCCCTCCACTTT. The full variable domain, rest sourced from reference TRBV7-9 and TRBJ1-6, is DTGVSQNPRHKITKRGQNVTFRCDPISEHNRLYWYRQTLGQGPEFLTYFQNEAQLEKSRLLSDRFSAERPKGSFSTLEIQRTEQGDSAMYLCASSPTGTGGYSPLHFGNGTRLTVT.

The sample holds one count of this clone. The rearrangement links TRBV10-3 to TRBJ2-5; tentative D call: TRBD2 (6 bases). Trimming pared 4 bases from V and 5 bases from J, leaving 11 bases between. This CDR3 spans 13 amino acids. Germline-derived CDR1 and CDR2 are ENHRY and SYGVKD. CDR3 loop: CAISATSMETQYF. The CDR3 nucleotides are TGTGCCATCAGTGCGACTAGTATGGAGACCCAGTACTTC.

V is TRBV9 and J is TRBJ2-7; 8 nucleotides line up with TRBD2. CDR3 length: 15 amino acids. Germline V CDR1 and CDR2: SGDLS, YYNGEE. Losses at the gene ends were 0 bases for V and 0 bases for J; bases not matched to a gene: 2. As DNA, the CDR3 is TGTGCCAGCAGCGTAGCGGGGGGGAGCTCCTACGAGCAGTACTTC. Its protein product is CASSVAGGSSYEQYF.

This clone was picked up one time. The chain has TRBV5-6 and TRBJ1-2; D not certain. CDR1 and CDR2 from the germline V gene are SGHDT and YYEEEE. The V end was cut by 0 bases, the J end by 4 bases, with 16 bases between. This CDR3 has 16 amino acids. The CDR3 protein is CASSLEGGGLFYGYTF. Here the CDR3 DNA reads TGTGCCAGCAGCTTGGAGGGAGGTGGTCTCTTCTATGGCTACACCTTC. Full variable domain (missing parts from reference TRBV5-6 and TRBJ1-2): DAGVTQSPTHLIKTRGQQVTLRCSPKSGHDTVSWYQQALGQGPQFIFQYYEEEERQRGNFPDRFSGHQFPNYSSELNVNALLLGDSALYLCASSLEGGGLFYGYTFGSGTRLTVV.

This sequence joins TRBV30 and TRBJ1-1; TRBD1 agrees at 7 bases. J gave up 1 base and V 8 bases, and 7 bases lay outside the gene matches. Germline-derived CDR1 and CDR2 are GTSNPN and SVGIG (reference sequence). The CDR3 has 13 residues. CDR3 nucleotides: TGTGCCAGATCAGGGGGAAGGAACACTGAAGCTTTCTTT. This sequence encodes CARSGGRNTEAFF.

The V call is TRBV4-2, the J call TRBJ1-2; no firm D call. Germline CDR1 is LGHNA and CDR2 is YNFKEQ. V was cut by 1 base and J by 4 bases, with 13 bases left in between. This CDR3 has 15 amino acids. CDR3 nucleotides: TGTGCCAGCAGCCAAGTCACAGACAACTCCTATGGCTACACCTTC. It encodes CASSQVTDNSYGYTF.

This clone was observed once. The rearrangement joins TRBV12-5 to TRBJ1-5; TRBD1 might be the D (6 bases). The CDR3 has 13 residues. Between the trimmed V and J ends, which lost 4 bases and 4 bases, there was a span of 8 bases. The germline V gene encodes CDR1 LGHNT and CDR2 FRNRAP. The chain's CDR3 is CASGSDSNQPQHF. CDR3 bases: TGTGCTAGTGGTTCGGACAGTAATCAGCCCCAGCATTTT.

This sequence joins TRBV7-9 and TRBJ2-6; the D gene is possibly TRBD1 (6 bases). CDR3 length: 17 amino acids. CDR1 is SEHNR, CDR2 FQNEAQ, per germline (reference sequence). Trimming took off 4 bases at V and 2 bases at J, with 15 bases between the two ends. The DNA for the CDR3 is TGTGCCAGCAGCTCGCTCAGGGGTATCCCTGGGGCCAACGTCCTGACTTTC. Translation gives CASSSLRGIPGANVLTF.

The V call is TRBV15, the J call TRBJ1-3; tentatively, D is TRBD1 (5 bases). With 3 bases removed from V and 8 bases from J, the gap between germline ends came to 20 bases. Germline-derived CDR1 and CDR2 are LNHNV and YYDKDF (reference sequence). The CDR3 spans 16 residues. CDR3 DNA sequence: TGTGCCACCAGCAGGAAATCCGGGACTCTGGGGTACACCATATATTTT. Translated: CATSRKSGTLGYTIYF.

Written as DNA, the CDR3 is TGTGCCAGCACTAGTGGCACAGATACGCAGTATTTT. Protein sequence: CASTSGTDTQYF. The chain employs TRBV6-1 and TRBJ2-3; D remains ambiguous. This CDR3 is built from 12 residues. Trimming removed 7 bases from V and 1 base from J, with 6 bases in between. CDR1 MNHNS and CDR2 SASEGT come from the germline V gene.